Following are 18 T cell receptor beta chains from one sample sequenced in a study of cytomegalovirus exposure and HLA in healthy donors. This table comes from immunoSEQ multiplex PCR, and its TCRdb copy is limited to in-frame clones, with some not included. The sample yields about 160,000 clones, 84% seen once. The source material was PBMCs. These receptors originate from a man aged 25-40 years in good health and CMV-seropositive.

J is TRBJ1-5 and V is TRBV19; D may be TRBD1 (6 bases). V lost 6 bases and J 9 bases, leaving 18 bases between the germline ends. The CDR3 extends over 14 amino acids. Germline CDR1 reads LNHDA; CDR2 reads SQIVND (reference sequence). This CDR3 is CASSHPQGSWPQHF. DNA for the CDR3: TGTGCCAGTAGCCACCCACAGGGTTCATGGCCCCAGCATTTT.

The rearrangement links TRBV30 to TRBJ2-5; the D gene is possibly TRBD2 (6 bases). V lost 5 bases and J 2 bases, leaving 6 bases between the germline ends. The CDR3 consists of 11 residues. The germline CDR1 and CDR2 sequences are GTSNPN and SVGIG (reference sequence). The CDR3 nucleotides are TGTGCCTGGGGGGGGCAAGAGACCCAGTACTTC. The encoded protein is CAWGGQETQYF.

The chain links TRBV6-5 to TRBJ1-6; TRBD1 agrees at 8 bases. The length of the CDR3 is 15 residues. Per the germline V gene, CDR1 is MNHEY and CDR2 is SVGAGI. V lost 8 bases, J lost 6 bases, and 9 bases stayed unmatched. This CDR3 reads CASRGQGLSNSPLHF. DNA for the CDR3: TGTGCCAGCCGCGGACAGGGATTGAGTAATTCACCCCTCCACTTT.

The V call is TRBV30, the J call TRBJ1-3; no clear D gene. V gave up 2 bases and J gave up 2 bases, with 16 bases separating them. In germline, CDR1 is GTSNPN, CDR2 SVGIG (reference sequence). This CDR3 has 16 amino acids. This chain's CDR3 is CAWSFPTWAPGNTIYF. The CDR3 bases are TGTGCCTGGAGTTTCCCCACGTGGGCGCCTGGAAACACCATATATTTT.

The V and J genes are TRBV5-6 and TRBJ2-7; 12 bases line up with TRBD2. With V trimmed by 3 bases and J by 5 bases, 6 bases remained unmatched. The CDR3 has 15 amino acids. Germline lookup yields CDR1 SGHDT and CDR2 YYEEEE. The CDR3 DNA reads as TGTGCCAGCAGCTCATCTAGCGGGGGGGCCCACGAGCAGTACTTC. It codes for CASSSSSGGAHEQYF. The whole variable domain, remainder taken from reference TRBV5-6 and TRBJ2-7, is DAGVTQSPTHLIKTRGQQVTLRCSPKSGHDTVSWYQQALGQGPQFIFQYYEEEERQRGNFPDRFSGHQFPNYSSELNVNALLLGDSALYLCASSSSSGGAHEQYFGPGTRLTVT.

The chain carries TRBV9 and TRBJ2-3, with TRBD2 identical over 11 bases. This CDR3 spans 16 amino acids. The germline V gene has CDR1 SGDLS and CDR2 YYNGEE. V trimming: 4 bases; J trimming: 8 bases; junction bases outside the gene matches: 12. In DNA form, the CDR3 reads TGTGCCAGCAGCTCCGGGGTAGCGGGAGGGCCGCGTACGCAGTATTTT. This codes for CASSSGVAGGPRTQYF.

J is TRBJ2-1 and V is TRBV2; TRBD2 agrees at 9 bases. J was trimmed by 0 bases and V by 6 bases; bases with no gene match: 9. CDR3 size: 17 residues. CDR1 and CDR2 (germline): SNHLY, FYNNEI. CDR3 nucleotide sequence: TGTGCCAGCAGCCCCTCTAGCGGGGCCGTCTCCTACAATGAGCAGTTCTTC. Translating gives CASSPSSGAVSYNEQFF.

The chain employs TRBV4-3 and TRBJ1-1; 7 nucleotides line up with TRBD1. The CDR3 has 14 amino acids. The J segment lost 1 base and the V segment lost 4 bases, leaving 3 bases of the junction unmatched. The germline V gene has CDR1 LGHNA and CDR2 YSLEER. The CDR3, as DNA: TGCGCCAGCAGCCTCCGACAGGGGAACACTGAAGCTTTCTTT. It is translated as CASSLRQGNTEAFF.

The rearrangement links TRBV28 to TRBJ2-7; 7 bases agree with TRBD1. Trimming removed 0 bases from V and 2 bases from J; junction bases left unmatched: 1. The CDR3 length is 14 residues. Germline CDR1 and CDR2: MDHEN and SYDVKM. The CDR3 loop is CASSLWRGPYEQYF. CDR3 DNA: TGTGCCAGCAGTTTATGGAGGGGGCCCTACGAGCAGTACTTC.

This clone appeared a single time. The chain employs TRBV4-1 and TRBJ2-3; D unresolved. V gave up 3 bases and J gave up 3 bases, with 7 bases separating them. Germline assignment: CDR1 MGHRA and CDR2 YSYEKL. This CDR3 is 13 amino acids long. The CDR3 nucleotides are TGCGCCAGCAGCCACAAACTGACAGATACGCAGTATTTT. Translated, it gives CASSHKLTDTQYF.

The V call is TRBV4-1, the J call TRBJ2-5, with TRBD2 matching 9 bases. This CDR3 comprises 20 residues. After removal of 3 bases from V and 2 bases from J, the junction contained 19 bases not matched to a gene. Per germline, CDR1 MGHRA and CDR2 YSYEKL. As DNA, the CDR3 is TGCGCCAGCAGCCACGTTGCGGGGACCCAATTTCTAGCGGGACAAGAGACCCAGTACTTC. It is translated as CASSHVAGTQFLAGQETQYF.

The chain employs TRBV10-3 and TRBJ2-2; weak D call: TRBD1 (6 bases). The V gene's germline CDR1 is ENHRY and CDR2 SYGVKD. V was shortened by 2 bases and J by 12 bases, with 16 bases between the two germline ends. The CDR3 is 14 residues long. The CDR3 nucleotides are TGTGCCATCAGTGAGGGGTATACAGGGCTTAAGCTGTTTTTT. Protein product: CAISEGYTGLKLFF.

The chain combines TRBV29-1 with TRBJ1-1, with D maybe TRBD1 (6 bases). Germline V gives CDR1 SQVTM, CDR2 ANQGSEA. The V and J ends lost 4 bases and 1 base respectively, with 13 bases between them. The CDR3 sequence is 14 residues long. CDR3 amino acids: CSVAVDRQNTEAFF. CDR3 nucleotide sequence: TGCAGCGTTGCGGTTGACAGGCAGAACACTGAAGCTTTCTTT.

The chain has TRBV12-2 and TRBJ2-7; the D call in the table, TRBD1, was not verified against the DNA. TRBV12-2 is tagged as a pseudogene. This CDR3 is 16 amino acids long. In DNA form, the CDR3 reads TGTGCAAGTGTCTCCCCAGGTCGAGTAGAATCCTACGAGCAGTACTTC. Encoded protein: CASVSPGRVESYEQYF.

The rearrangement joins TRBV4-1 to TRBJ1-2; tentative D call: TRBD1 (6 bases). V lost 3 bases to trimming and J lost 7 bases, with 15 bases between them. This CDR3 is 14 amino acids long. Germline V gene data show CDR1 as MGHRA and CDR2 as YSYEKL. The CDR3 here is CASSHLRGAGGYTF. The DNA for the CDR3 is TGCGCCAGCAGCCACCTCCGGGGGGCGGGTGGCTACACCTTC.

The chain uses TRBV27 and TRBJ2-7, with 13 positions matching TRBD2. CDR1 is MNHEY and CDR2 is SMNVEV in the germline V gene (reference sequence). This CDR3 region has 17 residues. The J segment lost 3 bases and the V segment lost 2 bases, leaving 7 bases of the junction unmatched. This CDR3 reads CASSLGRWTSGGYEQYF. CDR3 coding DNA: TGTGCCAGCAGTTTAGGTCGGTGGACTAGCGGGGGCTACGAGCAGTACTTC.

This clone appeared a single time. J is TRBJ1-5 and V is TRBV2; 7 bases map to TRBD1. V shed 7 bases and J 0 bases; nucleotides not matched to a gene: 6. The CDR3 spans 15 residues. Germline CDR1 SNHLY, CDR2 FYNNEI. The CDR3 spells CASKPGQLSNQPQHF. The CDR3, as DNA: TGTGCCAGCAAACCGGGACAGCTTAGCAATCAGCCCCAGCATTTT.

The chain has TRBV6-5 and TRBJ2-7, with D maybe TRBD2 (7 bases). The V gene's germline CDR1 is MNHEY and CDR2 SVGAGI. Trimming stripped 1 base from V and 2 bases from J, with 15 bases between. The CDR3 length is 16 residues. The CDR3 nucleotides are TGTGCCAGCAGTTACTGGGGGCGGGAGTGGGCCTACGAGCAGTACTTC. Translating gives CASSYWGREWAYEQYF.